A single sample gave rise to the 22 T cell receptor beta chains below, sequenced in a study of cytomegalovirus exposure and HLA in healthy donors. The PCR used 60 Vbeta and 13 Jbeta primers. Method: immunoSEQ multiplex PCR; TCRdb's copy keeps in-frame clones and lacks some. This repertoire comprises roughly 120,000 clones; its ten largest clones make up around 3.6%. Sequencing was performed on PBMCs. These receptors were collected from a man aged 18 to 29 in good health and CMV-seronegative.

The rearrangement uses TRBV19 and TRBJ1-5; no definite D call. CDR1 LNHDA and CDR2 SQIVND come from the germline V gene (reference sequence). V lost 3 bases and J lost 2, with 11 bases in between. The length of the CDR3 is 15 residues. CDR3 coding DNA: TGTGCCAGTAGTATCCGGGAGGGCGGCAATCAGCCCCAGCATTTT. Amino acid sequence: CASSIREGGNQPQHF.

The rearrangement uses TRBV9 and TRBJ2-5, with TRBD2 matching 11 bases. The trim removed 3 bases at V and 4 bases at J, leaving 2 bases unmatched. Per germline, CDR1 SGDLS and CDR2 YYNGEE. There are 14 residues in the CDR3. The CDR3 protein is CASSAGTSGETQYF. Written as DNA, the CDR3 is TGTGCCAGCAGCGCCGGGACTAGCGGAGAGACCCAGTACTTC.

In nucleotides, the CDR3 is TGTGCCAGCAGCGTAGTACCGAGCTCCTACAATGAGCAGTTCTTC. Translation gives CASSVVPSSYNEQFF. The rearrangement uses TRBV9 and TRBJ2-1; D is ambiguous. Germline V CDR1 and CDR2: SGDLS, YYNGEE. V lost 0 bases and J lost 0, with 7 bases in between. The CDR3 is made up of 15 amino acids. Full variable domain (missing parts from reference TRBV9 and TRBJ2-1): DSGVTQTPKHLITATGQRVTLRCSPRSGDLSVYWYQQSLDQGLQFLIQYYNGEERAKGNILERFSAQQFPDLHSELNLSSLELGDSALYFCASSVVPSSYNEQFFGPGTRLTVL.

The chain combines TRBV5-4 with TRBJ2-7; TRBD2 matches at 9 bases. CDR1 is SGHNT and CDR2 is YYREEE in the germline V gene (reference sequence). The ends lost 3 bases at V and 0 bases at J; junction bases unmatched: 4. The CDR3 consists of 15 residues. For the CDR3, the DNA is TGTGCCAGCAGCTGGAAGCGGGAGGTCTCCTACGAGCAGTACTTC. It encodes CASSWKREVSYEQYF. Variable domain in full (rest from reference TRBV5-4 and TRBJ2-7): ETGVTQSPTHLIKTRGQQVTLRCSSQSGHNTVSWYQQALGQGPQFIFQYYREEENGRGNFPPRFSGLQFPNYSSELNVNALELDDSALYLCASSWKREVSYEQYFGPGTRLTVT.

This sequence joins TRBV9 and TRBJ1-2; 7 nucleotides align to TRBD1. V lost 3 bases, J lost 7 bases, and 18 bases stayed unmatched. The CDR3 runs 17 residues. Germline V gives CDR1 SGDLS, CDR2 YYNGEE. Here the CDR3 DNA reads TGTGCCAGCAGCGGGAACACAGGGGATTCTCTCTCGAGTGGCTACACCTTC. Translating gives CASSGNTGDSLSSGYTF.

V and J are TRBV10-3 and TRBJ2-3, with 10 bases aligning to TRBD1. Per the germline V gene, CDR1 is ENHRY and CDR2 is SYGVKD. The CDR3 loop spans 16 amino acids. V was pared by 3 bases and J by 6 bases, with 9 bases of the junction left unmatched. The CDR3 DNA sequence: TGTGCCATCAGTGAATCACCGGGACAGGGGTTGGATACGCAGTATTTT. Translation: CAISESPGQGLDTQYF.

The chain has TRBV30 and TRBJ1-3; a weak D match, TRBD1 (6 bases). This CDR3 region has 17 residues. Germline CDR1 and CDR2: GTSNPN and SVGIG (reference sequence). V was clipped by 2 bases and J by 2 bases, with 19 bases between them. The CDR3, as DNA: TGTGCCTGGAGTCCCTCCCGCCTGGGGGCGACTGGAAACACCATATATTTT. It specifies CAWSPSRLGATGNTIYF.

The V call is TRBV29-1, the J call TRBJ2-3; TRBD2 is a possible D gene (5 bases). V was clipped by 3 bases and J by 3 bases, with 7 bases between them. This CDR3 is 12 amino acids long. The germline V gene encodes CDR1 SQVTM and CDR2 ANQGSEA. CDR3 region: CSVDRGTDTQYF. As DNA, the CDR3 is TGCAGCGTTGATCGGGGAACAGATACGCAGTATTTT.

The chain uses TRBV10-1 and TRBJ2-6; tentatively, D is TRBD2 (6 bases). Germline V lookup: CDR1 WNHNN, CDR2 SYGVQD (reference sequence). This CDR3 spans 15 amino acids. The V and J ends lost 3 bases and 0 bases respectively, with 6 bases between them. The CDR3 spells CASSDGGSGANVLTF. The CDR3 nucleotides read TGCGCCAGCAGTGACGGGGGCTCTGGGGCCAACGTCCTGACTTTC.

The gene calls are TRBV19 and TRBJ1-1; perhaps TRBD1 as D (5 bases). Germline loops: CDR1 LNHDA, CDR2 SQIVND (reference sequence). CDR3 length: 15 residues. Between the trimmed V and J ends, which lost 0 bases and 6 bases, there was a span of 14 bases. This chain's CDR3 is CASSIDLEDISEAFF. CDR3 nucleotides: TGTGCCAGTAGTATAGATCTAGAGGACATCTCTGAAGCTTTCTTT. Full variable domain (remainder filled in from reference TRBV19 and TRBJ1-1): DGGITQSPKYLFRKEGQNVTLSCEQNLNHDAMYWYRQDPGQGLRLIYYSQIVNDFQKGDIAEGYSVSREKKESFPLTVTSAQKNPTAFYLCASSIDLEDISEAFFGQGTRLTVV.

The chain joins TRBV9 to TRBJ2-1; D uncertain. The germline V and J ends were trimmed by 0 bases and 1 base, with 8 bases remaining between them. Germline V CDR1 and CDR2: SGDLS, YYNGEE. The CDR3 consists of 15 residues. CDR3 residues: CASSVESSSYNEQFF. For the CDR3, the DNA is TGTGCCAGCAGCGTAGAAAGCTCGTCCTACAATGAGCAGTTCTTC. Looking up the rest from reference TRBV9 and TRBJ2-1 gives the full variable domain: DSGVTQTPKHLITATGQRVTLRCSPRSGDLSVYWYQQSLDQGLQFLIQYYNGEERAKGNILERFSAQQFPDLHSELNLSSLELGDSALYFCASSVESSSYNEQFFGPGTRLTVL.

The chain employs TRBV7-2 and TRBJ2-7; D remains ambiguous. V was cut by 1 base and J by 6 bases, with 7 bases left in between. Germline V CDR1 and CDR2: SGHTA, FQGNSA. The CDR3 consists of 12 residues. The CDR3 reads CASSLDVSEQYF. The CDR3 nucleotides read TGTGCCAGCAGCTTAGATGTCAGCGAGCAGTACTTC.

The CDR3 region has the DNA TGTGCCAGCAGTCGTACTAGCGGGGGGGAGTACGAGCAGTACTTC. Protein sequence: CASSRTSGGEYEQYF. The chain couples TRBV6-5 to TRBJ2-7; 13 positions match TRBD2. This CDR3 spans 15 amino acids. Losses at the gene ends were 5 bases for V and 4 bases for J; bases not matched to a gene: 5. In germline, CDR1 is MNHEY, CDR2 SVGAGI.

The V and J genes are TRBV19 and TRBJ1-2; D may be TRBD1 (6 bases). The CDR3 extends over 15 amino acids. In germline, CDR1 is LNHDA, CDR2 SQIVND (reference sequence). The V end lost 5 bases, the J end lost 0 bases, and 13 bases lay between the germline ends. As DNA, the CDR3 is TGTGCCAGTAGTCTTATACAGGGAGCTAACTATGGCTACACCTTC. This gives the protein CASSLIQGANYGYTF.

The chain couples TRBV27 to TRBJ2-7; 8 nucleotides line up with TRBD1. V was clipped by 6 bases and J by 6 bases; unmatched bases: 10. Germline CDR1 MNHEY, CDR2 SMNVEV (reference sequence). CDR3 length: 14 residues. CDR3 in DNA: TGTGCCAGCAGCAGACAGGGGCCCGGATTCGAGCAGTACTTC. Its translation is CASSRQGPGFEQYF.

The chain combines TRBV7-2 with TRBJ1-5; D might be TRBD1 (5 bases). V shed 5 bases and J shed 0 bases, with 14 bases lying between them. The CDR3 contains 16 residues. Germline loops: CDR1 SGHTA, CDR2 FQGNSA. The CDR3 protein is CASSPRATYSNQPQHF. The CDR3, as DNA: TGTGCCAGCAGCCCCAGGGCGACCTATAGCAATCAGCCCCAGCATTTT.

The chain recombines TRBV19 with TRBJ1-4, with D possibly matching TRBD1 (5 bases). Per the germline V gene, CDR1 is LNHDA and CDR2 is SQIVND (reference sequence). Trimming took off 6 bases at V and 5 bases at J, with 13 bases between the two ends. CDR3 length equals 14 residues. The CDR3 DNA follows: TGTGCCAGTAGCCGACAGACTGCAAATGAAAAACTGTTTTTT. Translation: CASSRQTANEKLFF. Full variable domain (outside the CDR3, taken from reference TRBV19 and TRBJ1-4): DGGITQSPKYLFRKEGQNVTLSCEQNLNHDAMYWYRQDPGQGLRLIYYSQIVNDFQKGDIAEGYSVSREKKESFPLTVTSAQKNPTAFYLCASSRQTANEKLFFGSGTQLSVL.

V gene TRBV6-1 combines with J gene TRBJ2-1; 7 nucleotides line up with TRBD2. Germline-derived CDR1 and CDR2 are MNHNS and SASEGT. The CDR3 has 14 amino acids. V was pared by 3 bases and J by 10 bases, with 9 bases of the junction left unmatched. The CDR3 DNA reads TGTGCCAGCAGTGATAGGGCGGGAGTTGAGGAGCAGTTCTTC. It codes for CASSDRAGVEEQFF.

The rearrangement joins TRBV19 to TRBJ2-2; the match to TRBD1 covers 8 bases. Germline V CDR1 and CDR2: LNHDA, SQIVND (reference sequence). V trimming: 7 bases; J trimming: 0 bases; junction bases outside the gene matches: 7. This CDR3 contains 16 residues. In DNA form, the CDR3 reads TGTGCCAGTAAGGTCGCGGACAGGGCGAACACCGGGGAGCTGTTTTTT. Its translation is CASKVADRANTGELFF.

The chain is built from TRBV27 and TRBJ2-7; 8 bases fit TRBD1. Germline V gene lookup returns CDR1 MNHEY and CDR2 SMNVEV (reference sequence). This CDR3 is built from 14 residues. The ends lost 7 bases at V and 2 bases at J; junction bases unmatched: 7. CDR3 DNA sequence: TGTGCCAGCACCGGGACAGGAGTAACCTACGAGCAGTACTTC. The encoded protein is CASTGTGVTYEQYF.

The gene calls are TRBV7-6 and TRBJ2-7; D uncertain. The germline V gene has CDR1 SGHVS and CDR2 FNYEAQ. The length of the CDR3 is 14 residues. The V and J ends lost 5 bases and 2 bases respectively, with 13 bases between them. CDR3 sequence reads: CASSPRIEAYEQYF. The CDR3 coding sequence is TGTGCCAGCAGCCCCCGGATTGAGGCCTACGAGCAGTACTTC. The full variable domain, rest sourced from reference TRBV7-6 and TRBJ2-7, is GAGVSQSPRYKVTKRGQDVALRCDPISGHVSLYWYRQALGQGPEFLTYFNYEAQQDKSGLPNDRFSAERPEGSISTLTIQRTEQRDSAMYRCASSPRIEAYEQYFGPGTRLTVT.

The CDR3 DNA reads TGTGCCAGCAGTACCCGACTAGCGGGAGCGATCTACAATGAGCAGTTCTTC. It yields the protein CASSTRLAGAIYNEQFF. The V and J genes are TRBV27 and TRBJ2-1; 12 bases line up with TRBD2. Germline assignment: CDR1 MNHEY and CDR2 SMNVEV (reference sequence). V shed 5 bases and J 3 bases; nucleotides not matched to a gene: 8. The CDR3 length is 17 residues.